This T cell receptor (beta chain) was found in a study of somatic mutations in cytotoxic T cells in rheumatoid arthritis. As for the study in general: A roughly 32 ml EDTA sample of patient blood was drawn right after diagnosis, before any treatment. Purity of nearly 100% was reached when some V beta antibody-stained T-cell populations were flow-sorted, including V beta1+ cells sequenced for TCRB.

Overall study results and limits: No significant CD8+ T-cell clonality difference was found between rheumatoid arthritis patients and age-matched controls. Antigenic targets recognized by the expanded CD8+ clones remained undetermined.

Concerning this clone: What it binds is unknown.

Libraries were prepared by immunoSEQ multiplex PCR; TCRdb keeps only in-frame clonotypes and omits some of them. Among approximately 19,000 clones, around 80% were seen once, and the ten largest hold approximately 10%. Germline CDR1 is ENHRY and CDR2 is SYGVKD. This CDR3 spans 13 amino acids. The V end lost 6 bases, the J end lost 9 bases, and 15 bases lay between the germline ends. This sequence was found in an adult with rheumatoid arthritis. The sequenced sample was CD8+ T cells sorted from blood. The V and J genes are TRBV10-3 and TRBJ1-5; unclear D gene. DNA of the CDR3: TGTGCCATCAGGGACGGTCGGTCGGGGCCCCAGCATTTT. It is translated as CAIRDGRSGPQHF.